This T cell receptor (beta chain) was retrieved from a study of T cells expressing NK-cell markers. Study details: Underlying the TCR beta repertoires were sorted CD3+CD56+NKG2C+, CD3+CD56+NKG2C- and CD3+CD56-NKG2C+ T cells.

The cDNA for TCR beta came from 5'RACE template switching with UMIs. TCRdb re-called the 5' RACE reads and shows each CDR3 protein once, DNA omitted. This sample's clone table lists a few hundred thousand distinct CDR3 sequences. Study-level points and caveats: Each of six donors carried dominant NKG2C+ clonotypes accounting for about 1.0-7.0% of CD8+ T cells.

Per the germline V gene, CDR1 is DFQATT and CDR2 is SNEGSKA (reference sequence). The CDR3 loop spans 13 amino acids. With regard to this clonotype: Antigen: not known.

The chain combines TRBV20-1 with TRBJ1-1. The TCR originated in a man aged 18-70 years in good health. Sequenced sample: blood T cells: a sorted CD56 or NKG2C T cell subset, CD4+ or CD8+ T cells, or bulk PBMC T cells (not recorded which). CDR3 amino acids: CSALQHMNTEAFF.